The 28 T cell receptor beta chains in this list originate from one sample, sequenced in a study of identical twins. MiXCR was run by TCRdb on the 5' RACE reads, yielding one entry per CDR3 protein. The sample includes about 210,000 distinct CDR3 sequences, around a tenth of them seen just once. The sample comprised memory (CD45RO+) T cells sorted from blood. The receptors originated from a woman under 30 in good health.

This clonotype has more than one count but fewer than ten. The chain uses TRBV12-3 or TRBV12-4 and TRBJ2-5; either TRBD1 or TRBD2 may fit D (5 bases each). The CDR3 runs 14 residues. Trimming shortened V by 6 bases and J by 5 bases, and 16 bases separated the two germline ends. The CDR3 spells CASRMRGAVETQYF. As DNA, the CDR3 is TGTGCCAGCAGAATGAGAGGGGCCGTGGAGACCCAGTACTTC.

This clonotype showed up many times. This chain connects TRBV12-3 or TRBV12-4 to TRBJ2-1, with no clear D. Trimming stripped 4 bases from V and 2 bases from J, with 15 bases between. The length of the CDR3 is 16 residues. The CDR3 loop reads CASSWAGGRTYNEQFF. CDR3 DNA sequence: TGTGCCAGCAGTTGGGCCGGCGGCCGGACCTACAATGAGCAGTTCTTC.

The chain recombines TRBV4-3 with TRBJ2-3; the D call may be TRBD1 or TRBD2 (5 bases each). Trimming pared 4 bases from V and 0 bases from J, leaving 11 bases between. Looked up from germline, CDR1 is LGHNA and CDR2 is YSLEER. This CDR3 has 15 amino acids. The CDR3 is CASSLGRQSTDTQYF. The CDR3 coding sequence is TGCGCCAGCAGCCTGGGACGTCAGAGCACAGATACGCAGTATTTT.

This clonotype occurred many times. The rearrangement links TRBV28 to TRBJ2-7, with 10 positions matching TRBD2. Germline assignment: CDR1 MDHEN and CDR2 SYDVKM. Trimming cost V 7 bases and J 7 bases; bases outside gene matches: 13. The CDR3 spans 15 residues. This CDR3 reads CASTPRLAGAGEQYF. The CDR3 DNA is TGTGCCAGCACCCCGAGGCTAGCGGGAGCAGGTGAGCAGTACTTC.

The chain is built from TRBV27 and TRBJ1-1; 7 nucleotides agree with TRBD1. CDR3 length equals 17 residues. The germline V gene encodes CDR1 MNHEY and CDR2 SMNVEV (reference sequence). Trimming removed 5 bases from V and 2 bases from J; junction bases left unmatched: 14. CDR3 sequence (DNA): TGTGCCAGCAGTGCGCTACAGGGGCCCACAATCAACACTGAAGCTTTCTTT. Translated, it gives CASSALQGPTINTEAFF.

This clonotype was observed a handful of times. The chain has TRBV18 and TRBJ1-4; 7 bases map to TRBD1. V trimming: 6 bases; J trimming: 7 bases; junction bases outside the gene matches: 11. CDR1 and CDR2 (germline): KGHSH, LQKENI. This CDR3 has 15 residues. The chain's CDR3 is CASSERTGGGEKLFF. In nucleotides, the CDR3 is TGTGCCAGCTCCGAGAGGACAGGCGGAGGTGAAAAACTGTTTTTT.

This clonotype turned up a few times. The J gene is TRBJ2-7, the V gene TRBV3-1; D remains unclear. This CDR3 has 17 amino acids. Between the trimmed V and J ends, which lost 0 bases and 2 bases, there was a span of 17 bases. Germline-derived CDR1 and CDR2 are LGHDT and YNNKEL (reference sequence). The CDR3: CASSQDSGFPTPYEQYF. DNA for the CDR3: TGTGCCAGCAGCCAAGATAGTGGGTTTCCCACCCCCTACGAGCAGTACTTC.

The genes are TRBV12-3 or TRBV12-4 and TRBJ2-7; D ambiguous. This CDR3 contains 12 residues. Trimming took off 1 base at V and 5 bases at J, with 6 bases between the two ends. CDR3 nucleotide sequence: TGTGCCAGCAGTTTAGAGGAGAACGAGCAGTACTTC. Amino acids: CASSLEENEQYF.

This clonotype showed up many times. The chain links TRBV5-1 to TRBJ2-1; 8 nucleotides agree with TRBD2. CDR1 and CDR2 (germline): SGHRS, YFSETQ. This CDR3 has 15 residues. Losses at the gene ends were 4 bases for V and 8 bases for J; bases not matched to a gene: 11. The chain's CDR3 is CASSAASGSRDEQFF. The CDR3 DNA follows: TGCGCCAGCAGCGCCGCCAGCGGGAGTAGGGATGAGCAGTTCTTC.

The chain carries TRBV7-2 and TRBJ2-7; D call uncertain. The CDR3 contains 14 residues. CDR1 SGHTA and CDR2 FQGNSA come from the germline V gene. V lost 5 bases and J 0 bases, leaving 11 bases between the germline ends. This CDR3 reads CASSNYLNSYEQYF. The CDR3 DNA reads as TGTGCCAGCAGCAATTATTTAAACTCCTACGAGCAGTACTTC.

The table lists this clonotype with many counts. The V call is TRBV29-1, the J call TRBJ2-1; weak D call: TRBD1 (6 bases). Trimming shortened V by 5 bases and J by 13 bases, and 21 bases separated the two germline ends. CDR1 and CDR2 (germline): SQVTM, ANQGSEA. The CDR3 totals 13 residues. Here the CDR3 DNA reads TGCAGCGTTTTAGGTGGCAGGGGTCGTTATCAGTTCTTC. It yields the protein CSVLGGRGRYQFF.

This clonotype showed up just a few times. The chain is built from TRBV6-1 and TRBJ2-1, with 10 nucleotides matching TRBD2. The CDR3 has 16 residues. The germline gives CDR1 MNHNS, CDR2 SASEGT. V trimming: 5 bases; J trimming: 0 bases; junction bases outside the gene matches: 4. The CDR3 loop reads CASSTGLASSYNEQFF. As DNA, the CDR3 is TGTGCCAGCAGTACGGGACTAGCGAGCTCCTACAATGAGCAGTTCTTC.

CDR3 loop: CASSDPGANYGYTF. Here the CDR3 DNA reads TGTGCCAGCAGCGATCCAGGTGCGAACTATGGCTACACCTTC. The chain combines TRBV9 with TRBJ1-2, with D unresolved. V was cut by 3 bases and J by 2 bases, with 11 bases left in between. The CDR3 sequence is 14 residues long. CDR1 is SGDLS and CDR2 is YYNGEE in the germline V gene. The whole variable domain, remainder taken from reference TRBV9 and TRBJ1-2, is DSGVTQTPKHLITATGQRVTLRCSPRSGDLSVYWYQQSLDQGLQFLIQYYNGEERAKGNILERFSAQQFPDLHSELNLSSLELGDSALYFCASSDPGANYGYTFGSGTRLTVV.

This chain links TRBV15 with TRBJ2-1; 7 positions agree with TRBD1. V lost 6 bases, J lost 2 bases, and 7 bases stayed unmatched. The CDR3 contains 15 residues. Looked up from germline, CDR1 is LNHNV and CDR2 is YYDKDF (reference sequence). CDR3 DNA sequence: TGTGCCACCAGAACGCGGCAGGGGGCCTACAATGAGCAGTTCTTC. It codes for CATRTRQGAYNEQFF.

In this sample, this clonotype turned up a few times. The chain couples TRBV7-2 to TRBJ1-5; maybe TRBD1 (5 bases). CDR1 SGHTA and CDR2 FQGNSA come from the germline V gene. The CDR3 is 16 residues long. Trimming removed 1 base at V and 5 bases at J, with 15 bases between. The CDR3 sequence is CASSLDELQGYQPQHF. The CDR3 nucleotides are TGTGCCAGCAGCTTAGATGAGTTGCAGGGCTATCAGCCCCAGCATTTT.

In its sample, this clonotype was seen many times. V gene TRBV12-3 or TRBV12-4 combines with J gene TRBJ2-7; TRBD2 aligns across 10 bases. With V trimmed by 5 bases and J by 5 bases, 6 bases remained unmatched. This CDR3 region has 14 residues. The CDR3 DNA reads TGTGCCAGCAGTCCGCTAGCGGGAGCCCACGAGCAGTACTTC. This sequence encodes CASSPLAGAHEQYF.

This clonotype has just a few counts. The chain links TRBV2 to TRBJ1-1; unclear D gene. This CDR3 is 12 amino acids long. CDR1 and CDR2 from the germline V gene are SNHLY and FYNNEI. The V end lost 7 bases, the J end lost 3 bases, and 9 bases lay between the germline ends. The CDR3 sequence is CASMLEYTEAFF. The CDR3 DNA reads TGTGCCAGCATGTTGGAGTACACTGAAGCTTTCTTT.

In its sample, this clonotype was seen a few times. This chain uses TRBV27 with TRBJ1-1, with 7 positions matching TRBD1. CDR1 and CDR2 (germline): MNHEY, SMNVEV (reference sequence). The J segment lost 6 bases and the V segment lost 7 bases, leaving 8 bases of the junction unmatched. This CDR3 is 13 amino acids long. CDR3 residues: CASTRQGSAEAFF. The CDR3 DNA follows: TGTGCCAGCACTCGACAGGGTTCGGCTGAAGCTTTCTTT.

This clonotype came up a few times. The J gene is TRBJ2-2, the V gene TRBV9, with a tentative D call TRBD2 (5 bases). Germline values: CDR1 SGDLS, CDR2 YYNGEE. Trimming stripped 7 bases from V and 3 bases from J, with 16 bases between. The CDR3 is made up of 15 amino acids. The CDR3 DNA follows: TGTGCCAGCGGATCAGGAGGCTATTACACCGGGGAGCTGTTTTTT. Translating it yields CASGSGGYYTGELFF. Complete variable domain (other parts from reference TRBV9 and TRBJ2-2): DSGVTQTPKHLITATGQRVTLRCSPRSGDLSVYWYQQSLDQGLQFLIQYYNGEERAKGNILERFSAQQFPDLHSELNLSSLELGDSALYFCASGSGGYYTGELFFGEGSRLTVL.

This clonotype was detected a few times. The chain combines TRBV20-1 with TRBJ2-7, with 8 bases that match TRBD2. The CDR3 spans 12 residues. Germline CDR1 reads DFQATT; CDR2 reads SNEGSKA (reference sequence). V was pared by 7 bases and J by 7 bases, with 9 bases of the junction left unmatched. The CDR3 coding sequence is TGCAGTGTCCGAGCGGGGGAGACAGAGCAGTACTTC. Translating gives CSVRAGETEQYF.

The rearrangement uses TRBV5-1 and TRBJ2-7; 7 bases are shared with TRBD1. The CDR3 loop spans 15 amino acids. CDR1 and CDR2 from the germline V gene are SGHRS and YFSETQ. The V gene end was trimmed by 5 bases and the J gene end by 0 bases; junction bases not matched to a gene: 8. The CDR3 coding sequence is TGCGCCAGCAGTAGAGGGGGCGGTCACTCCTACGAGCAGTACTTC. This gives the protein CASSRGGGHSYEQYF.

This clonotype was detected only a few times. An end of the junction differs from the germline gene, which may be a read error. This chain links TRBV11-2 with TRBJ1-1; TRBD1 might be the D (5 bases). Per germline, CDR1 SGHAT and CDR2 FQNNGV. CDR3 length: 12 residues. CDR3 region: CASSWKGTDAFF. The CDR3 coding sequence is TGTGCCAGCAGCTGGAAGGGGACTGACGCTTTCTTT.

The CDR3 protein is CSARRGGRTSGAEQYF. As DNA, the CDR3 is TGCAGTGCTAGAAGAGGGGGACGGACTAGCGGGGCTGAGCAGTACTTC. This chain links TRBV20-1 with TRBJ2-7; 12 nucleotides align to TRBD2. The CDR3 runs to 16 residues. Germline CDR1 DFQATT, CDR2 SNEGSKA (reference sequence). V shed 2 bases, J shed 7 bases, and the junction held 12 bases outside the gene matches.

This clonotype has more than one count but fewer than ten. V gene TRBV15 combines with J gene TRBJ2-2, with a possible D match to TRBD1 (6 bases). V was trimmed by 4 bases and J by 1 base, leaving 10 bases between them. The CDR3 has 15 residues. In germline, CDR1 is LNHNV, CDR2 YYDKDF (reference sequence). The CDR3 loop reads CATSIRTVNTGELFF. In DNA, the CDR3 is TGTGCCACCAGCATTCGGACAGTGAACACCGGGGAGCTGTTTTTT.

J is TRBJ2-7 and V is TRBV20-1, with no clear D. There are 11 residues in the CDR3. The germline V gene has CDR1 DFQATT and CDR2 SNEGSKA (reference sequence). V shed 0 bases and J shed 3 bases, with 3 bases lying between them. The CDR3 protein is CSARENYEQYF. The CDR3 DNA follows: TGCAGTGCTAGAGAGAACTACGAGCAGTACTTC.

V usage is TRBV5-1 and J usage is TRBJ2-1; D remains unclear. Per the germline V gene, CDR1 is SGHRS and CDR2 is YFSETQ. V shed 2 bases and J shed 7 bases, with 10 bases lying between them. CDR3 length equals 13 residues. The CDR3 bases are TGCGCCAGCAGCTTTGGACCGGAGAATGAGCAGTTCTTC. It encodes CASSFGPENEQFF.

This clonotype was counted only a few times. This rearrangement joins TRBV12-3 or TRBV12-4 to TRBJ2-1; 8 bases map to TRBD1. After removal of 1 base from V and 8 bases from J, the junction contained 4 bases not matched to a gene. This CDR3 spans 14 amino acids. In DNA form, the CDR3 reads TGTGCCAGCAGTTTAGTGACAGGGGCGGATGAGCAGTTCTTC. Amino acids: CASSLVTGADEQFF.

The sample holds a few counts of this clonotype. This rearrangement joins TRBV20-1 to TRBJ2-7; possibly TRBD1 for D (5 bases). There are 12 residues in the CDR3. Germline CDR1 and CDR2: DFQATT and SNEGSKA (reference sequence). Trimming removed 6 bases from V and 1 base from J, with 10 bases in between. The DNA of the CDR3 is TGCAGTGCCAAGACAGCTTCCTACGAGCAGTACTTC. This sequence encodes CSAKTASYEQYF.